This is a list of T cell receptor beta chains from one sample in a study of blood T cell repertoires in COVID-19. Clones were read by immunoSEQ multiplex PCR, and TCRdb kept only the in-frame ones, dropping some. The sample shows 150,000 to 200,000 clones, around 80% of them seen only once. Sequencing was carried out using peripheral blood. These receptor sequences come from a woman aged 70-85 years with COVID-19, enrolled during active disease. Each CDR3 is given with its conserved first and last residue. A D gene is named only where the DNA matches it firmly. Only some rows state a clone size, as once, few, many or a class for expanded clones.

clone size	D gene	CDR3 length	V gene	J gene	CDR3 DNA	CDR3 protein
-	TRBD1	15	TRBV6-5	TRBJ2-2	TGTGCCAGCACGGCACAGGGGAGTGTCACCGGGGAGCTGTTTTTT	CASTAQGSVTGELFF
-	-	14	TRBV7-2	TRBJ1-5	TGTGCCAGCAGCTTAGATCCAGGGCCCCGGCCCCAGCATTTT	CASSLDPGPRPQHF
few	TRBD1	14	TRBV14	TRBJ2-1	TGTGCCAGCAGCCAAGCATATCCGGGACAGAGGCAGTTCTTC	CASSQAYPGQRQFF
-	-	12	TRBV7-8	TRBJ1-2	TGTGCCAGCAGCCTCACTAACTATGGCTACACCTTC	CASSLTNYGYTF
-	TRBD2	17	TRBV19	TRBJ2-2	TGTGCCAGTAGTATGGGACCAGCTAGCGGGCGTACCGGGGAGCTGTTTTTT	CASSMGPASGRTGELFF
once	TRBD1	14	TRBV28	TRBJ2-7	TGTGCCAGCCGTAAGACAGGGGGGTCCTACGAGCAGTACTTC	CASRKTGGSYEQYF
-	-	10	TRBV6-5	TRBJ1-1	TGTGCCAGCGGGACAAGTGAAGCTTTCTTT	CASGTSEAFF
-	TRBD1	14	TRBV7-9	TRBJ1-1	TGTGCCAGCAGCCCGGGACAGCTGAACACTGAAGCTTTCTTT	CASSPGQLNTEAFF
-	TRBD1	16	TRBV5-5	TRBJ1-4	TGTGCCAGCAGCTTGTATACAGGGGCCACTAATGAAAAACTGTTTTTT	CASSLYTGATNEKLFF
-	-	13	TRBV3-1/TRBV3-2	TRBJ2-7	TGTGCCAGCAGCCCCTCTGGGGCCCCGGAGCAGTACTTC	CASSPSGAPEQYF
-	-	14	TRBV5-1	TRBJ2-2	TGCGCCAGCAGCGCAGACAGCCTTACCGGGGAGCTGTTTTTT	CASSADSLTGELFF
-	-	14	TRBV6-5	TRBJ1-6	TGTGCCAGCAGTTACTCGGGGACACCCCACGATCTCCACTTT	CASSYSGTPHDLHF
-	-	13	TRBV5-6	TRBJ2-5	TGTGCCAGCTGCGGGGCATACCAAGAGACCCAGTACTTC	CASCGAYQETQYF
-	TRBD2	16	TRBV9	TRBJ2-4	TGTGCCAGCAGCGTAACCACTAGCGGGGGGAAAAACATTCAGTACTTC	CASSVTTSGGKNIQYF
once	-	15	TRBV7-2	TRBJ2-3	TGTGCCAGCAGCTTACGGCGGGGCCGCACAGATACGCAGTATTTT	CASSLRRGRTDTQYF
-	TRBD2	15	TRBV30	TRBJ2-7	TGTGCCTGGAGAGCACTGGGACTACATCTCTACGAGCAGTACTTC	CAWRALGLHLYEQYF
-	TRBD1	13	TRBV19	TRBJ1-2	TGTGCCAGTGCGGGACAGCTTTTTTATGGCTACACCTTC	CASAGQLFYGYTF
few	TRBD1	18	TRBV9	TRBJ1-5	TGTGCCAGCAGGTTAAGGGACAGGGGGGTCTATAGCAATCAGCCCCAGCATTTT	CASRLRDRGVYSNQPQHF
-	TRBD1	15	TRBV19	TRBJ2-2	TGTGCCAGTAGTTTGGACAGGGGGGCCACCGGGGAGCTGTTTTTT	CASSLDRGATGELFF
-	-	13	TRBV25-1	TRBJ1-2	TGTGCCAGCAGTCCCCTGGGCAGCCACGGCTACACCTTC	CASSPLGSHGYTF
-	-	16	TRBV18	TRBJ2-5	TGTGCCAGCTCACCAGGGGCGGGGAGCGGCCAAGAGACCCAGTACTTC	CASSPGAGSGQETQYF
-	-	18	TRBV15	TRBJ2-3	TGTGCCACCAGCAGAGATCCAGCTAGCGCCAGTGGAATGGATACGCAGTATTTT	CATSRDPASASGMDTQYF
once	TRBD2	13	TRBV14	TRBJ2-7	TGTGCCAGCAGCCAAGCACTAGCGGTCGAGCAGTACTTC	CASSQALAVEQYF
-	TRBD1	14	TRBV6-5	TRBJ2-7	TGTGCCAGCAATAACAGGGGGCGTGAGTACGAGCAGTACTTC	CASNNRGREYEQYF
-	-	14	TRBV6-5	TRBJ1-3	TGTGCCAGCAGCTTACATAATACTGGAAACACCATATATTTT	CASSLHNTGNTIYF
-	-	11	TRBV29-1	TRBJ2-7	TGCAGCGTTGAAGAGTCGGTTGAGCAGTACTTC	CSVEESVEQYF
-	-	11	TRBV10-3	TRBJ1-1	TGTGCCATCAGTGGACACCAAGAAGCTTTCTTT	CAISGHQEAFF
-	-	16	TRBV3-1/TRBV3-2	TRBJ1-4	TGTGCCAGCAGCCAGAGGAGGAGGGATAGAGGTGAAAAACTGTTTTTT	CASSQRRRDRGEKLFF
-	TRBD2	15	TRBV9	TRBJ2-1	TGTGCCAGCAGCGTCGGACTAGCGGACTACAATGAGCAGTTCTTC	CASSVGLADYNEQFF
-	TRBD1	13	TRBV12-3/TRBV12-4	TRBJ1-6	TGTGCCAGCAGGCCGGGACAGGGAGGACCCCTCCACTTT	CASRPGQGGPLHF
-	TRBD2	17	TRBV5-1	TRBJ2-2	TGCGCCAGCAGCCCGGCCGGGACTAGCGGGAGGAACGGGGAGCTGTTTTTT	CASSPAGTSGRNGELFF
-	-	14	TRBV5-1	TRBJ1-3	TGCGCCAGCAGCTTGGGCGGCTCGACGGCCACCATATATTTT	CASSLGGSTATIYF
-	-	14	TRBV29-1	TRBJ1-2	-	CSVGPGQANYGYTF
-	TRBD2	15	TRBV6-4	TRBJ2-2	TGTGCCAGCAGTGTACTAGCGGGAGCGGTCGGGGAGCTGTTTTTT	CASSVLAGAVGELFF
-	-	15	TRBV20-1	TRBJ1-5	TGCAGTGCTAGTACAGGGCTCGGGGGCAATCAGCCCCAGCATTTT	CSASTGLGGNQPQHF
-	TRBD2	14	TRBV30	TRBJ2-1	TGTGCCTGGAAGGGCGGGAGGGGATCCAATGAGCAGTTCTTC	CAWKGGRGSNEQFF
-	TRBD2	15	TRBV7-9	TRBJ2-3	TGTGCCAGCGGTAATGCGGGAGGACCCACCGATACGCAGTATTTT	CASGNAGGPTDTQYF
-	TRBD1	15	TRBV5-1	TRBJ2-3	TGCGCCAGCAGCTCCGGGACAGCTGTGACAGATACGCAGTATTTT	CASSSGTAVTDTQYF
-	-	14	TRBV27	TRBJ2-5	TGTGCCAGCAGTTCTTCAAGAAAGCCGGAGACCCAGTACTTC	CASSSSRKPETQYF
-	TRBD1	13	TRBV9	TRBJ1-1	TGTGCCAGCAGCGGGACAGGGCGCACTGAAGCTTTCTTT	CASSGTGRTEAFF
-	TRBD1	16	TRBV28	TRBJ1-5	TGTGCCAGCACCGTTGACAGGGGGTATGGCAATCAGCCCCAGCATTTT	CASTVDRGYGNQPQHF
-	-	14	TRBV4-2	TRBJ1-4	TGTGCCAGCATAGGGGGTGGGACTAATGAAAAACTGTTTTTT	CASIGGGTNEKLFF
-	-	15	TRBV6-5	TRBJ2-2	TGTGCCAGCAGCCCCTCTTTTGGGCTCGCCGGGGAGCTGTTTTTT	CASSPSFGLAGELFF
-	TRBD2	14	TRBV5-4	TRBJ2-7	TGTGCCAGCAGCTTCTGGGGACTAGATTCCGAGCAGTACTTC	CASSFWGLDSEQYF
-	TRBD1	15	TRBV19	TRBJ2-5	TGTGCCAGTAGCCTTGGGGGACAGGTCACGGAGACCCAGTACTTC	CASSLGGQVTETQYF
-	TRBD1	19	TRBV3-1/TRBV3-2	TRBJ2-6	TGTGCCAGCAGCCAAGGAGACAGGGGCTTTCCCTCTGGGGCCAACGTCCTGACTTTC	CASSQGDRGFPSGANVLTF
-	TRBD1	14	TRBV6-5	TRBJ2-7	TGTGCCAGCAGTCCCGGGACAGGGTCCTACGAGCAGTACTTC	CASSPGTGSYEQYF
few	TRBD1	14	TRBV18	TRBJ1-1	TGTGCCAGCTCATTTACAGGGGGAGAAACTGAAGCTTTCTTT	CASSFTGGETEAFF
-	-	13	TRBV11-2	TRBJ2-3	TGTGCCACCTGCCGGGGTTCCACAGATACGCAGTATTTT	CATCRGSTDTQYF
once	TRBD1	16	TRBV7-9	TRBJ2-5	TGTGCCAGCAGCCCCCGGGACAGGGGTAGGGCAGGGACCCAGTACTTC	CASSPRDRGRAGTQYF
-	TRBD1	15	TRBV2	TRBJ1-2	TGTGCCAGCAGTGAAGCGGGACAGCCTATCTATGGCTACACCTTC	CASSEAGQPIYGYTF
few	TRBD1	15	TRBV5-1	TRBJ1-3	TGCGCCAGCAGCTTGGTTACAGGGGCGGGAAACACCATATATTTT	CASSLVTGAGNTIYF
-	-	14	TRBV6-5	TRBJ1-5	TGTGCCAGCATGTCGCCGGGTAGCAATCAGCCCCAGCATTTT	CASMSPGSNQPQHF
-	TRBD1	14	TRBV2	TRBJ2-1	TGTGCCAGCAGTTATAGACAGGGCTTAAGGGAGCAGTTCTTC	CASSYRQGLREQFF
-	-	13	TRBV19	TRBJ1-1	TGTGCCAGTAGCAGGGGTAGGGACACTGAAGCTTTCTTT	CASSRGRDTEAFF
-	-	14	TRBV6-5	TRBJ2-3	TGTGCCAGCACTGGCGGGATCACCACAGATACGCAGTATTTT	CASTGGITTDTQYF
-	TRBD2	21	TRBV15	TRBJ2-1	TGTGCCACCAGCAGAGATCGGGGATATTGGACTAGCGGGAGCCAGTACAATGAGCAGTTCTTC	CATSRDRGYWTSGSQYNEQFF